The clone carrying this T cell receptor beta chain was counted a single time. The antigen is unknown. Indicated time point: week 5, during vaccination. With topical imiquimod, each dose of the vaccine consisted of 300 ug of mutant IDH1 20-mer peptide. V shed 4 bases and J 0 bases; nucleotides not matched to a gene: 1. Germline V gene sequence: CDR1 SGHRS, CDR2 YFSETQ. This CDR3 comprises 15 residues. The record originates from a study of a mutant IDH1 vaccine in newly diagnosed glioma. Study-level background: Patients received vaccination from 4-6 weeks after radiotherapy alone, or with temozolomide cycles. Treated patients, averaging roughly 40 years, were roughly 60% male and around 40% female. Standard pretreatment was either radiotherapy, temozolomide, or, for most, radiochemotherapy with temozolomide. General study points: Vaccination induced immune responses in approximately 94% of patients.

Assay: immunoSEQ multiplex PCR; the TCRdb copy retains only in-frame clones and omits some. The sample lists nearly 30,000 clones, approximately 90% occurring once. The V and J genes are TRBV5-1 and TRBJ2-6; 7 nucleotides match TRBD2. Source: peripheral blood mononuclear cells (PBMCs), taken from a glioma patient whose treatment included an IDH1 peptide vaccine. This sequence was found in a woman in her thirties or forties with glioma. Some clones in this sample may be carry-over from other donors' samples. The CDR3 is CASSVAGSGANVLTF. Written as DNA, the CDR3 is TGCGCCAGCAGCGTAGCGGGCTCTGGGGCCAACGTCCTGACTTTC.